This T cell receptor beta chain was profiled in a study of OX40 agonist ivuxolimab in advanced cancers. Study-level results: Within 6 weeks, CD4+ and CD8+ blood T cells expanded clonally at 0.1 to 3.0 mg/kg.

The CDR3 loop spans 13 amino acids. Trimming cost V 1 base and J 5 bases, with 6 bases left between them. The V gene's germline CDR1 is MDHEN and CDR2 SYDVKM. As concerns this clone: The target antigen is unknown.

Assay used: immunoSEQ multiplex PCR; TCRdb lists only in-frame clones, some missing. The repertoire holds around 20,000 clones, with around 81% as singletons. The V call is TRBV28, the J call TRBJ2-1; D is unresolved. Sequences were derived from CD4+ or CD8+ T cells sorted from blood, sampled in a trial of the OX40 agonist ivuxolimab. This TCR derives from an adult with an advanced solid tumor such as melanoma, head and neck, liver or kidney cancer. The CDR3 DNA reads TGTGCCAGCAGTTTATTCGGTCACAATGAGCAGTTCTTC. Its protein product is CASSLFGHNEQFF.